The 24 T cell receptor beta chains presented below share a single source sample, sequenced in a study of shared clonotypes between healthy human individuals. Assay used: immunoSEQ multiplex PCR; TCRdb lists only in-frame clones, some missing. The profile shows roughly 2 million clones, around 95% of them singletons. The specimen sequenced was naive CD4+ T cells sorted from blood. Subset indicated: CD45RA+ positively selected. These receptors were obtained from a man between 18 and 35 years old in good health.

For this clone: Compared with germline, one end of the junction differs, possibly owing to a read error. The gene calls are TRBV6-5 and TRBJ2-3; D remains ambiguous. CDR1 MNHEY and CDR2 SVGAGI come from the germline V gene. The CDR3 loop spans 12 amino acids. CDR3 residues: CASSYSRRLLQF. As DNA, the CDR3 is TGTGCCAGCAGTTACTCGCGGCGGCTTCTACAGTTT.

The CDR3 protein is CATSRDSGGNEQYF. DNA for the CDR3: TGTGCCACCAGCAGAGATTCCGGAGGAAACGAGCAGTACTTC. The J gene is TRBJ2-7, the V gene TRBV15; a weak D match, TRBD2 (5 bases). Germline assignment: CDR1 LNHNV and CDR2 YYDKDF (reference sequence). The CDR3 has 14 residues. Between the trimmed V and J ends, which lost 0 bases and 5 bases, there was a span of 11 bases.

The chain joins TRBV30 to TRBJ1-1, with D possibly matching TRBD1 (5 bases). The CDR3 loop spans 13 amino acids. Germline CDR1 GTSNPN, CDR2 SVGIG (reference sequence). Trimming took 3 bases from V and 4 from J, leaving 12 bases between them. The CDR3 DNA is TGTGCCTGGAGGAGCAGGGCTCTCACTGAAGCTTTCTTT. Its protein product is CAWRSRALTEAFF.

The chain is built from TRBV7-2 and TRBJ1-1; possibly TRBD1 for D (5 bases). The ends were cut back, 1 base at V and 5 bases at J, with 14 bases in the middle. Germline CDR1 reads SGHTA; CDR2 reads FQGNSA. The CDR3 totals 15 residues. Here the CDR3 reads CASSLVGGVRTEAFF. CDR3 nucleotide sequence: TGTGCCAGCAGCTTAGTCGGGGGGGTCCGAACTGAAGCTTTCTTT.

The gene calls are TRBV30 and TRBJ1-1, with 10 positions matching TRBD1. The V and J ends lost 3 bases and 0 bases, in that order; junction bases with no gene match: 10. Germline loops: CDR1 GTSNPN, CDR2 SVGIG (reference sequence). The CDR3 is 17 amino acids. CDR3 nucleotides: TGTGCCTGGAGCGGGGACAGGGGATTGGGCATGAACACTGAAGCTTTCTTT. Amino acids: CAWSGDRGLGMNTEAFF.

The rearrangement links TRBV7-3 to TRBJ1-1; D may be TRBD1 (6 bases). The CDR3 length is 14 residues. Germline lookup yields CDR1 SGHTA and CDR2 FQGTGA. The V and J ends lost 0 bases and 4 bases respectively, with 9 bases between them. CDR3 DNA sequence: TGTGCCAGCAGCTTAACGGGACAAGGCACTGAAGCTTTCTTT. Protein: CASSLTGQGTEAFF.

The V call is TRBV18, the J call TRBJ2-3; unclear D gene. The V end was cut by 3 bases, the J end by 1 base, with 11 bases between. Looked up from germline, CDR1 is KGHSH and CDR2 is LQKENI. The CDR3 is 15 amino acids. The CDR3 coding sequence is TGTGCCAGCTCACCGGTGGGCGATGGCACAGATACGCAGTATTTT. Protein: CASSPVGDGTDTQYF.

The chain couples TRBV2 to TRBJ1-5; 8 bases match TRBD1. The V gene end was trimmed by 3 bases and the J gene end by 0 bases; junction bases not matched to a gene: 4. This CDR3 has 16 residues. The germline gives CDR1 SNHLY, CDR2 FYNNEI. Here the CDR3 reads CASSEDRAISNQPQHF. Here the CDR3 DNA reads TGTGCCAGCAGTGAGGACAGGGCCATTAGCAATCAGCCCCAGCATTTT.

The chain uses TRBV4-1 and TRBJ2-7; 9 nucleotides line up with TRBD2. The trim removed 0 bases at V and 2 bases at J, leaving 8 bases unmatched. The CDR3 is 17 residues long. Germline CDR1 MGHRA, CDR2 YSYEKL. The CDR3 bases are TGCGCCAGCAGCCAAGATCAGGGGACTAGCCGTACCTACGAGCAGTACTTC. This sequence encodes CASSQDQGTSRTYEQYF.

The rearrangement joins TRBV28 to TRBJ2-2; TRBD1 matches 9 bases. The CDR3 length is 15 residues. Unmatched junction bases numbered 6, after V lost 9 bases and J lost 1 base. Germline V gene data show CDR1 as MDHEN and CDR2 as SYDVKM. The CDR3 coding sequence is TGTGCCAGTAAGACGGGACAGGGGAACACCGGGGAGCTGTTTTTT. It specifies CASKTGQGNTGELFF.

V usage is TRBV10-1 and J usage is TRBJ2-4, with D unresolved. The germline V and J ends were trimmed by 2 bases and 7 bases, with 6 bases remaining between them. Germline-derived CDR1 and CDR2 are WNHNN and SYGVQD (reference sequence). This CDR3 is built from 12 residues. CDR3 nucleotides: TGCGCCAGCAGTGAGCAGGTGAACATTCAGTACTTC. It codes for CASSEQVNIQYF.

In the case of this clone: Other DNA sequences from this sample encode an identical CDR3 as well. The rearrangement uses TRBV6-5 and TRBJ2-7; 8 positions match TRBD2. The J segment lost 4 bases and the V segment lost 0 bases, leaving 2 bases of the junction unmatched. The CDR3 totals 14 residues. Germline assignment: CDR1 MNHEY and CDR2 SVGAGI. The CDR3 protein is CASSYSRGGYEQYF. The CDR3 DNA is TGTGCCAGCAGTTACTCACGGGGGGGGTACGAGCAGTACTTC.

The genes are TRBV5-1 and TRBJ1-4; TRBD1 might be the D (5 bases). The germline CDR1 and CDR2 sequences are SGHRS and YFSETQ. The V and J ends lost 0 bases and 8 bases respectively, with 11 bases between them. There are 14 residues in the CDR3. In DNA form, the CDR3 reads TGCGCCAGCAGCTTGGGGGGGACGAGAGAAAAACTGTTTTTT. Its translation is CASSLGGTREKLFF.

This sequence joins TRBV7-2 and TRBJ2-5, with 8 nucleotides matching TRBD1. Trimming cost V 4 bases and J 0 bases; bases outside gene matches: 10. This CDR3 comprises 17 residues. CDR1 SGHTA and CDR2 FQGNSA come from the germline V gene. In nucleotides, the CDR3 is TGTGCCAGCAGCTGGGGACAGGTAACTTATTACCAAGAGACCCAGTACTTC. Its protein is CASSWGQVTYYQETQYF.

The gene calls are TRBV11-2 and TRBJ2-4, with D hard to call. Trimming pared 2 bases from V and 5 bases from J, leaving 4 bases between. The CDR3 has 12 residues. Per germline, CDR1 SGHAT and CDR2 FQNNGV. The CDR3 DNA reads TGTGCCAGCAGCTTACCGGAAAACATTCAGTACTTC. Its protein is CASSLPENIQYF.

This sequence joins TRBV7-2 and TRBJ1-3, with 10 bases lining up with TRBD1. This CDR3 contains 16 residues. The V and J ends lost 5 bases and 0 bases, in that order; junction bases with no gene match: 4. Germline loops: CDR1 SGHTA, CDR2 FQGNSA. The CDR3 DNA sequence: TGTGCCAGCAGCCCCCGGGACAGGGGCTCTGGAAACACCATATATTTT. Its translation is CASSPRDRGSGNTIYF.

V and J are TRBV7-8 and TRBJ1-6, with no clear D. Germline loops: CDR1 SGHVS, CDR2 FQNEAQ. Trimming pared 0 bases from V and 8 bases from J, leaving 8 bases between. The CDR3 is 14 residues long. The CDR3 DNA sequence: TGTGCCAGCAGCTTAGCCCCTATAGATTCACCCCTCCACTTT. Translated, it gives CASSLAPIDSPLHF.

The chain links TRBV27 to TRBJ2-7, with a tentative D call TRBD1 (6 bases). The CDR3 loop spans 14 amino acids. Germline CDR1 MNHEY, CDR2 SMNVEV (reference sequence). The V and J ends lost 4 bases and 3 bases respectively, with 13 bases between them. CDR3 amino acids: CASSSRQEVYEQYF. As DNA, the CDR3 is TGTGCCAGCAGTTCAAGACAGGAAGTCTACGAGCAGTACTTC.

The gene calls are TRBV11-2 and TRBJ2-7; 8 bases are shared with TRBD2. Germline V CDR1 and CDR2: SGHAT, FQNNGV. This CDR3 region has 15 residues. V was pared by 7 bases and J by 3 bases, with 11 bases of the junction left unmatched. CDR3 protein: CASTPELAGFYEQYF. The CDR3 nucleotides read TGTGCCAGCACCCCGGAGCTAGCGGGTTTCTACGAGCAGTACTTC.

The CDR3 DNA reads TGTGCCAGCATGCGGACAGTGAACACTGAAGCTTTCTTT. Its translation: CASMRTVNTEAFF. V usage is TRBV6-5 and J usage is TRBJ1-1; maybe TRBD1 (6 bases). The V end lost 7 bases, the J end lost 0 bases, and 9 bases lay between the germline ends. The CDR3 totals 13 residues. Germline V gene lookup returns CDR1 MNHEY and CDR2 SVGAGI.

CDR3 amino acids: CASSLQGGWEKLFF. The CDR3 DNA sequence: TGCGCCAGCAGTTTACAGGGGGGCTGGGAAAAACTGTTTTTT. The gene calls are TRBV5-1 and TRBJ1-4; 8 positions match TRBD1. The CDR3 has 14 residues. After removal of 5 bases from V and 8 bases from J, the junction contained 8 bases not matched to a gene. Germline CDR1 SGHRS, CDR2 YFSETQ.

The chain joins TRBV28 to TRBJ2-7; D gene unclear. Trimming took off 7 bases at V and 5 bases at J, with 18 bases between the two ends. The CDR3 runs to 14 residues. Germline V gives CDR1 MDHEN, CDR2 SYDVKM. CDR3 sequence: CASISDRDPDEQYF. CDR3 bases: TGTGCCAGCATCTCTGACCGTGACCCGGACGAGCAGTACTTC.

A note on this clone: The same CDR3 is also encoded by other DNA sequences in this sample. This chain connects TRBV7-9 to TRBJ1-5; a possible D gene is TRBD1 (6 bases). The germline V gene encodes CDR1 SEHNR and CDR2 FQNEAQ (reference sequence). Deletions cut 1 base from V and 6 bases from J, with 7 bases between. CDR3 size: 13 residues. CDR3 residues: CASSLGGGQPQHF. The CDR3 coding sequence is TGTGCCAGCAGCTTAGGAGGGGGTCAGCCCCAGCATTTT.

J is TRBJ1-5 and V is TRBV10-3; D remains ambiguous. V shed 0 bases and J shed 5 bases, with 8 bases lying between them. The CDR3 runs to 14 residues. Germline V lookup: CDR1 ENHRY, CDR2 SYGVKD. This CDR3 reads CAISESPWDQPQHF. The CDR3 coding sequence is TGTGCCATCAGTGAGTCGCCTTGGGATCAGCCCCAGCATTTT.